This TCR beta chain is drawn from a study of chemoradiotherapy in HPV16-positive cancers. Measured with immunoSEQ multiplex PCR; TCRdb has only the in-frame clones, and not every one. The repertoire holds roughly 21,000 clones, over 75% seen once, with 2% to 2.5% in the top ten. Study-wide findings and caveats: Non-HPV-specific T cells did not expand in tumors during treatment, whereas candidate HPV-specific clones and E7-related motifs did. HPV-specific T cells were functionally defined from only a couple of HPV16-positive patients.

With regard to this clone: Its cognate antigen is unknown.

This CDR3 spans 17 amino acids. V was cut by 1 base and J by 4 bases, with 16 bases left in between. Germline V gene data show CDR1 as SGHVS and CDR2 as FNYEAQ. This chain uses TRBV7-6 with TRBJ2-2, with unresolved D. The source of this sequence is a human donor with HPV-associated anogenital cancer. The source material was blood, sampled from a patient who underwent chemoradiotherapy. The CDR3 loop reads CASSLDPGSTSTGELFF. The CDR3, as DNA: TGTGCCAGCAGCTTAGACCCAGGATCCACGAGCACCGGGGAGCTGTTTTTT.